Ten or more counts support the clone carrying this TCR beta chain. Its antigen remains unidentified. The record originates from a study of neurological immune-mediated disorders. General study findings and limits: There were no CDR3 amino acid sequences shared by expanded clones across subjects, a result suggesting private repertoires in all groups.

Each TCR transcript was tagged with a 10-nucleotide random UMI during 5'RACE. A single run covered 15-18 subjects with over 190 million TCR-beta sequences. TCRdb ran MiXCR on the 5' RACE reads and lists one entry per CDR3 protein. The profile shows about 24,000 distinct CDR3 sequences, 13% of them singletons. CDR1 and CDR2 (germline): MGHRA, YSYEKL. V was shortened by 4 bases and J by 4 bases, with 17 bases between the two germline ends. The CDR3 is made up of 17 amino acids. The source material was PBMCs. The receptor was isolated from a woman aged 40 to 50 with HTLV-1-associated myelopathy (HAM/TSP). J is TRBJ2-6 and V is TRBV4-1; D could derive from TRBD1 or TRBD2 (6 bases each). The CDR3 region is CASSPPPGALGANVLTF. The CDR3 DNA is TGCGCCAGCAGCCCTCCGCCGGGGGCGCTAGGGGCCAACGTCCTGACTTTC.